This paragraph reports one T cell receptor beta chain. Profiled with immunoSEQ multiplex PCR; TCRdb holds only in-frame clones, not every one. This table has over 250,000 clones, 88% appearing once. Unmatched junction bases numbered 4, after V lost 2 bases and J lost 4 bases. Germline V CDR1 and CDR2: MNHEY, SVGAGI. This CDR3 contains 15 residues. The data were obtained in a study of blood T cell repertoires in COVID-19. This chain connects TRBV6-5 to TRBJ2-1; the match to TRBD2 covers 8 bases. This TCR derives from a woman aged 60 to 75 in a cohort exposed to, infected with or recovered from COVID-19 (not recorded which). Sample: PBMCs or T cells enriched from blood (not recorded which). In nucleotides, the CDR3 is TGTGCCAGCAGTTACCGGGGACTAGTGTACAATGAGCAGTTCTTC. It specifies CASSYRGLVYNEQFF.